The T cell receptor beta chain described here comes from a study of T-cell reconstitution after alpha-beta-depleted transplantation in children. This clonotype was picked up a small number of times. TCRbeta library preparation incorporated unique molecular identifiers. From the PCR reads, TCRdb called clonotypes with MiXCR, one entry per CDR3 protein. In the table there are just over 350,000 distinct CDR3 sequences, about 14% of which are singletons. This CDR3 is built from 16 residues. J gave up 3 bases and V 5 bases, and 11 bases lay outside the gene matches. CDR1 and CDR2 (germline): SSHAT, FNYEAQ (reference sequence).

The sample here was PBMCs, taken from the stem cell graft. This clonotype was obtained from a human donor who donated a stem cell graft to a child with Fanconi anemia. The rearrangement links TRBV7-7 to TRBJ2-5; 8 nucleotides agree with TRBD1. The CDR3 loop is CASSPIRGQGEETQYF. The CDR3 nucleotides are TGTGCCAGCAGCCCGATTCGTGGACAGGGCGAAGAGACCCAGTACTTC.